The present TCR beta chain was sequenced within a study of CD8 T cells in ankylosing spondylitis. Study results and caveats: Several highly homologous variants made up a TCR beta motif, and this motif appeared characteristic of ankylosing spondylitis blood. Peripheral blood samples showed relatively rare disease-linked clones, and these clones were CD8+. Some motif variants had been reported before (in reactive arthritis synovial fluid and blood).

This clonotype was found a few times. The antigen remains undetermined. With molecular barcodes, quantitative 5'-RACE was used to make the TCR beta libraries. TCRdb called the 5' RACE reads again in MiXCR, with one record for every CDR3 protein. This table has about 210,000 distinct CDR3 sequences, around 7.9% appearing once. Sequencing was performed on blood, either unsorted or a sorted T cell fraction (not recorded which). The source of this sequence is a male donor with ankylosing spondylitis.

The CDR3 DNA is TGCAGTGCCACGTCCCGTCAGGCGGGAGCGCCCTACGAGCAGTACTTC. Translated, it gives CSATSRQAGAPYEQYF. The rearrangement uses TRBV20-1 and TRBJ2-7; 7 bases map to TRBD2. The germline CDR1 and CDR2 sequences are DFQATT and SNEGSKA (reference sequence). J lost 2 bases, V lost 6 bases, and 16 bases had no gene match. The CDR3 consists of 16 residues.